This is a list of T cell receptor beta chains from one sample in a study of CD8+CD57+ T cells in acquired aplastic anemia. Using its own MiXCR run on the reads, TCRdb lists one record per CDR3 protein. The repertoire holds roughly 250,000 distinct CDR3 sequences, less than 85% seen once, with about 41% in the top ten. Material: sorted CD4+, CD8+, or CD8+CD57+ T cells (not recorded which) from PBMCs. These receptors came from a human donor with aplastic anemia. The CDR3 runs from the conserved cysteine through the conserved F or W. Each record gives: CDR3 protein, CDR3 DNA, clone size, V gene, D gene, J gene. D genes are given only for firm matches. Clone size is not always given. Where it is, it says once, few, many or a class for expanded clones.

CASSLAVAGDTQAFF	TGTGCCAGCAGCTTAGCGGTAGCAGGCGATACGCAGGCTTTCTTT	-	TRBV9	-	TRBJ1-1
CSATDRGLGNTIYF	TGCAGTGCAACTGACAGGGGGCTCGGAAACACCATATATTTT	-	TRBV20-1	TRBD1	TRBJ1-3
CASSFRGTGGQFFQFF	TGTGCCAGCAGCTTCCGAGGTACGGGTGGGCAGTTTTTCCAGTTCTTC	once	TRBV7-8	-	TRBJ2-1
CASSVGGGYEQNF	TGTGCCAGCAGCGTCGGCGGGGGGTACGAGCAGAACTTC	-	TRBV7-9	TRBD2	TRBJ2-7
CASSLAQGSDTRYTF	TGTGCCAGCAGCTTAGCACAAGGCTCCGATACGCGCTACACCTTC	-	TRBV7-8	-	TRBJ1-2
CAISDRGSPLHF	TGTGCCATCAGTGATAGGGGATCACCCCTCCACTTT	few	TRBV10-3	-	TRBJ1-6
CATSLESEPATQYF	TGTGCCACCAGCTTAGAGTCAGAGCCAGCGACCCAGTACTTC	-	TRBV7-6	-	TRBJ2-5
CASSSATSGIDTQHF	TGTGCCAGCAGCTCCGCTACCAGCGGAATAGATACGCAGCATTTT	-	TRBV2	-	TRBJ1-5
CATSREASPLVQYF	TGTGCCACCAGCAGAGAGGCCAGCCCCCTGGTGCAGTACTTC	-	TRBV9	-	TRBJ2-5
CSVEEGLLSTEAFF	TGCAGCGTTGAAGAGGGACTGTTGAGTACTGAAGCTTTCTTT	-	TRBV20-1	-	TRBJ1-1
CASSLEERGYNSPLHF	TGTGCCAGCAGCTTAGAGGAGAGAGGCTATAATTCACCCCTCCACTTT	few	TRBV11-3	-	TRBJ1-6
CASSLTSGSGDTQFF	TGTGCCAGCAGCTTGACTAGCGGGAGCGGAGATACGCAGTTCTTC	many	TRBV7-2	TRBD2	TRBJ2-1
CASSSSGTWGETFF	TGTGCCAGCAGTTCTAGCGGGACTTGGGGAGAGACCTTCTTC	-	TRBV7-3	TRBD2	TRBJ2-1
CSVEVPPTNEKLFF	TGCAGCGTTGAAGTACCCCCAACTAATGAAAAACTGTTTTTT	-	TRBV29-1	-	TRBJ1-4
CASSDPYQETQYFGPGTQYF	-	once	TRBV2	-	TRBJ2-3
CATQGEETQYF	TGTGCCACCCAGGGAGAGGAGACCCAGTACTTC	-	TRBV10-3	-	TRBJ2-5
CASSFWGEKLFF	TGTGCCAGCAGCTTTTGGGGGGAAAAACTGTTTTTT	-	TRBV7-9	-	TRBJ1-4
CASSLVGYHYEHF	TGCGCCAGCAGCTTGGTGGGGTATCACTACGAGCATTTT	-	TRBV5-1	-	TRBJ1-5
CATSDSGQGWVPQHF	TGTGCCACCAGTGATTCTGGACAGGGATGGGTGCCCCAGCATTTT	-	TRBV24-1	TRBD1	TRBJ1-5
CASRQGDGTEAFF	TGTGCCAGCAGACAGGGGGACGGCACTGAAGCTTTCTTT	-	TRBV25-1	TRBD1	TRBJ1-1
CSAPTGTGTNEQFF	TGCAGTGCTCCGACCGGGACAGGGACCAATGAGCAGTTCTTC	many	TRBV20-1	TRBD1	TRBJ2-1
CASSLSSYNSSLDF	TGTGCCAGCAGCTTGAGTTCCTATAATTCGTCCCTCGACTTT	-	TRBV7-6	-	TRBJ1-6
CASSQWVAATDEQYF	TGTGCCAGCAGCCAATGGGTAGCGGCAACCGATGAGCAGTATTTT	-	TRBV7-8	-	TRBJ2-3
CASSLEGGGRGETQYF	TGTGCCAGCAGCTTAGAGGGCGGGGGTAGAGGCGAGACCCAGTACTTC	-	TRBV7-6	TRBD2	TRBJ2-5
CASSLLQAGLALQYF	TGTGCCAGCAGCTTGCTTCAAGCCGGGCTAGCCCTTCAGTACTTC	-	TRBV7-3	-	TRBJ2-7
CASSLGRFNEQFFF	TGTGCCAGCAGCTTAGGTAGGTTCAATGAGCAGTTCTTCTTC	few	TRBV7-6	-	TRBJ2-5
CASSLAGSSYAQYF	TGTGCCAGCAGCCTGGCAGGATCTTCCTATGCGCAGTACTTC	few	TRBV7-3	-	TRBJ2-7
CASSVGGGRKATYF	TGTGCCAGCAGCGTAGGGGGAGGGCGCAAAGCTACGTATTTT	-	TRBV9	TRBD2	TRBJ2-3
CASGVGGQSTDTEYF	TGTGCCAGCGGCGTAGGGGGGCAGAGCACAGATACGGAGTATTTT	-	TRBV7-9	-	TRBJ2-3
CASSSEDRVEKLFF	TGCGCCAGCAGCTCAGAGGACAGGGTCGAAAAACTGTTTTTT	many	TRBV5-1	TRBD1	TRBJ1-4
CASSETGVNIQYF	TGTGCCAGCAGTGAGACAGGAGTCAACATTCAGTACTTC	-	TRBV6-6	-	TRBJ2-4
CASSESSDEQNYEKLFF	TGTGCCAGCAGCGAGTCTTCAGATGAACAAAATTATGAAAAACTGTTTTTT	-	TRBV9	-	TRBJ1-4
CAGQGARGAYNEQFF	TGTGCCGGACAGGGGGCTAGGGGAGCCTACAATGAGCAGTTCTTC	-	TRBV5-4	TRBD1	TRBJ2-1
CASSLAHGPKGTGELFF	TGTGCCAGCAGCTTAGCCCACGGGCCAAAGGGCACCGGGGAGCTGTTTTTT	once	TRBV5-1	-	TRBJ2-2
CASSFASAGSSSSFF	-	-	TRBV7-2	-	TRBJ1-1
CASSLEGKETQYF	TGCGCCAGCAGCTTGGAGGGCAAAGAGACCCAGTACTTC	-	TRBV5-1	-	TRBJ2-5
CASSPEGRVPQHF	TGCGCCAGCAGCCCAGAGGGCAGGGTGCCCCAGCATTTT	-	TRBV5-1	-	TRBJ1-5
CASSRAVAGGYTFF	TGCGCCAGCAGCCGAGCCGTTGCAGGTGGTTACACCTTTTTT	-	TRBV7-2	-	TRBJ2-3
CASSPWTAGQNVLTF	TGTGCCAGCAGCCCCTGGACCGCTGGGCAGAACGTCCTGACTTTC	-	TRBV9	-	TRBJ2-6
CASSLGGSYGTHFF	TGTGCCAGCAGCTTAGGGGGTAGCTACGGGACCCACTTCTTC	-	TRBV7-9	-	TRBJ2-5
CASSLSGGGYNSPLHF	TGTGCCAGCAGCTTGTCGGGGGGCGGCTATAATTCACCCCTCCACTTT	-	TRBV5-6	-	TRBJ1-6
CASRGGGLAGGPTDTQYF	TGTGCCAGCAGGGGGGGAGGACTAGCGGGAGGGCCAACAGATACGCAGTATTTT	-	TRBV2	TRBD2	TRBJ2-3
CASSLDREQFF	TGTGCCAGCAGCTTGGACAGGGAGCAGTTCTTC	once	TRBV5-6	-	TRBJ2-1
CATSDFRDSTFF	TGTGCCACCAGTGATTTCCGGGATTCTACATTCTTC	-	TRBV24-1	-	TRBJ2-1
CASSILQEAQYF	TGTGCCAGCAGCATCTTACAAGAGGCGCAGTATTTT	-	TRBV7-9	-	TRBJ2-3